This T cell receptor beta chain was documented in a study of blood T cell repertoires in COVID-19. As for the study in general: The United States, Italy and Spain were the sources of the acute and convalescent COVID-19 samples. The analysed material was cDNA or gDNA that came from T cells, B-cell-depleted T cells, or PBMCs.

Source study methods: Scientists estimated how many nucleated cells there were by amplifying reference gene primers. Using immunoSEQ multiplex PCR, the repertoire was profiled, and TCRdb retains in-frame clones only, with some absent. The DNA was the basis for D and trimming; V, J and clone size are from that table. The profile shows 30,000 to 40,000 clones, about 88% of them singletons. V dropped 7 bases and J dropped 4; count of bases not matched to a gene: 13. Germline-derived CDR1 and CDR2 are KGHDR and SFDVKD. This CDR3 is 17 amino acids long. This clone is judged medium-sized. The chain carries TRBV24-1 and TRBJ2-3; 10 nucleotides line up with TRBD2. The TCR originated in a man between 65 and 85 years old with active COVID-19. Sequenced sample: peripheral blood. The CDR3 here is CATRDNRAGGFADTQYF. CDR3 coding DNA: TGTGCCACCAGAGATAACAGAGCGGGAGGGTTCGCAGATACGCAGTATTTT.